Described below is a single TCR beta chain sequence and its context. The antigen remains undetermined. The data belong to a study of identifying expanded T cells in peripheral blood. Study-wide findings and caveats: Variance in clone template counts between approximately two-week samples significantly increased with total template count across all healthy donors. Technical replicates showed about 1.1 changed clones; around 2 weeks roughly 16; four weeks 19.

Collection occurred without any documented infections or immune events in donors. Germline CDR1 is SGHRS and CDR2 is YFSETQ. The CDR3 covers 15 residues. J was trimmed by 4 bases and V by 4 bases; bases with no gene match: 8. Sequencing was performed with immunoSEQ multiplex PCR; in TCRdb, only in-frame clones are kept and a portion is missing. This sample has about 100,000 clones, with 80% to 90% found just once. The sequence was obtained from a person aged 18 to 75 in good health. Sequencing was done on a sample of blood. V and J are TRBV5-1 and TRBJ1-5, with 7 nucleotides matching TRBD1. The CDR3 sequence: CASSPGTDVNQPQHF. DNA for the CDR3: TGCGCCAGCAGCCCCGGGACAGACGTGAATCAGCCCCAGCATTTT.